The 27 T cell receptor beta chains below all came from one sample that was sequenced in a study of cytomegalovirus exposure and HLA in healthy donors. Use of 60 Vbeta and 13 Jbeta primers characterized the PCR. The data were produced by immunoSEQ multiplex PCR, yet TCRdb's version contains in-frame clones alone and is incomplete. This repertoire shows about 190,000 clones, under 85% found once; its top ten account for 1.6%. Sample: PBMCs. The receptors here all came from a woman under 30 in good health and CMV-seronegative.

A few counts support this clone. The chain combines TRBV5-4 with TRBJ1-5, with 7 bases lining up with TRBD1. Trimming removed 4 bases from V and 6 bases from J; junction bases left unmatched: 7. The germline CDR1 and CDR2 sequences are SGHNT and YYREEE (reference sequence). This CDR3 comprises 14 residues. The CDR3 DNA reads TGTGCCAGCAGCGTAGGGGGCGCGGGTCAGCCCCAGCATTTT. It encodes CASSVGGAGQPQHF.

The rearrangement uses TRBV7-8 and TRBJ1-1; maybe TRBD1 (5 bases). Germline V gene data show CDR1 as SGHVS and CDR2 as FQNEAQ. V lost 0 bases to trimming and J lost 2 bases, with 7 bases between them. The CDR3 sequence is 14 residues long. The chain's CDR3 is CASSLAGVNTEAFF. CDR3 nucleotide sequence: TGTGCCAGCAGCTTAGCAGGGGTAAACACTGAAGCTTTCTTT.

The chain links TRBV5-4 to TRBJ2-7, with D uncertain. Germline lookup yields CDR1 SGHNT and CDR2 YYREEE (reference sequence). The CDR3 consists of 13 residues. V dropped 5 bases and J dropped 4 bases, with 13 bases sitting between them. The CDR3 is CASSYPPLYEQYF. The CDR3 DNA sequence: TGTGCCAGCAGTTATCCCCCCTTATACGAGCAGTACTTC. Combining the CDR3 with reference TRBV5-4 and TRBJ2-7 gives the whole variable domain ETGVTQSPTHLIKTRGQQVTLRCSSQSGHNTVSWYQQALGQGPQFIFQYYREEENGRGNFPPRFSGLQFPNYSSELNVNALELDDSALYLCASSYPPLYEQYFGPGTRLTVT.

The V and J genes are TRBV7-9 and TRBJ1-2, with no clear D. CDR3 length: 15 amino acids. V lost 4 bases to trimming and J lost 6 bases, with 18 bases between them. Germline V gene data show CDR1 as SEHNR and CDR2 as FQNEAQ (reference sequence). CDR3 in amino acids: CASSSTEWRLDGYTF. CDR3 coding DNA: TGTGCCAGCAGCTCCACCGAGTGGAGGTTGGATGGCTACACCTTC.

The chain couples TRBV5-6 to TRBJ2-7; D gene uncertain. Looked up from germline, CDR1 is SGHDT and CDR2 is YYEEEE. Trimming shortened V by 3 bases and J by 0 bases, and 13 bases separated the two germline ends. CDR3 length: 15 residues. In DNA form, the CDR3 reads TGTGCCAGCAGCTCCGGCGCGGCGCCCTCCTACGAGCAGTACTTC. Protein: CASSSGAAPSYEQYF.

The CDR3 region has the DNA TGTGCCAGCAGCGTCCCTAGCGGCCAAGAGACCCAGTACTTC. Amino acid sequence: CASSVPSGQETQYF. The chain uses TRBV9 and TRBJ2-5, with TRBD2 matching 7 bases. This CDR3 contains 14 residues. V was pared by 2 bases and J by 1 base, with 2 bases of the junction left unmatched. CDR1 is SGDLS and CDR2 is YYNGEE in the germline V gene.

The chain carries TRBV6-1 and TRBJ1-2; 7 bases align to TRBD1. V lost 2 bases, J lost 5 bases, and 8 bases stayed unmatched. Germline V gene sequence: CDR1 MNHNS, CDR2 SASEGT. CDR3 length: 15 residues. CDR3 DNA: TGTGCCAGCAGTGAATGGGGGACAGACACGTATGGCTACACCTTC. It translates to CASSEWGTDTYGYTF.

This clone was observed a handful of times. The chain is built from TRBV19 and TRBJ1-1, with D unresolved. The CDR3 extends over 14 amino acids. Trimming removed 1 base at V and 4 bases at J, with 10 bases between. Germline-derived CDR1 and CDR2 are LNHDA and SQIVND (reference sequence). The CDR3 spells CASSIAGVTTEAFF. In DNA form, the CDR3 reads TGTGCCAGTAGTATAGCCGGGGTAACCACTGAAGCTTTCTTT.

The chain combines TRBV7-3 with TRBJ1-6, with D tentatively TRBD1 (5 bases). CDR3 length: 14 amino acids. The V and J ends lost 2 bases and 7 bases respectively, with 9 bases between them. Germline V gives CDR1 SGHTA, CDR2 FQGTGA. Written as DNA, the CDR3 is TGTGCCAGCAGCTTAGGGGCAGGGAATTCACCCCTCCACTTT. This gives the protein CASSLGAGNSPLHF.

The chain is built from TRBV19 and TRBJ1-1; 7 nucleotides line up with TRBD1. The CDR3 loop spans 16 amino acids. Germline V gene sequence: CDR1 LNHDA, CDR2 SQIVND (reference sequence). The J segment lost 0 bases and the V segment lost 5 bases, leaving 9 bases of the junction unmatched. CDR3 loop: CASSPIRQGMNTEAFF. The CDR3, as DNA: TGTGCCAGTAGTCCCATTCGACAGGGTATGAACACTGAAGCTTTCTTT.

The gene calls are TRBV6-5 and TRBJ2-1; 11 nucleotides match TRBD2. Germline assignment: CDR1 MNHEY and CDR2 SVGAGI. Germline trimming cut 1 base from V and 3 bases from J; bases unmatched to any gene: 2. This CDR3 is 16 amino acids long. The CDR3 DNA follows: TGTGCCAGCAGTTACTTAGCGGGGGGGGACTACAATGAGCAGTTCTTC. Its translation is CASSYLAGGDYNEQFF.

The chain recombines TRBV30 with TRBJ2-7; 7 nucleotides align to TRBD1. The CDR3 loop spans 16 amino acids. V was clipped by 1 base and J by 0 bases; unmatched bases: 9. Per germline, CDR1 GTSNPN and CDR2 SVGIG (reference sequence). CDR3 nucleotides: TGTGCCTGGAGTGACAGGGGCGCACAGAGCTCCTACGAGCAGTACTTC. Translation: CAWSDRGAQSSYEQYF.

This rearrangement joins TRBV6-6 to TRBJ2-2, with TRBD2 matching over 12 bases. Germline V gives CDR1 MNHNY, CDR2 SVGAGI (reference sequence). This CDR3 comprises 15 residues. The V gene end was trimmed by 6 bases and the J gene end by 6 bases; junction bases not matched to a gene: 5. The chain's CDR3 is CASRLGLAGSGELFF. In nucleotides, the CDR3 is TGTGCCAGCAGATTAGGACTAGCGGGGTCCGGGGAGCTGTTTTTT.

The chain employs TRBV2 and TRBJ1-2, with D unclear. Trimming took 7 bases from V and 4 from J, leaving 13 bases between them. The CDR3 runs 13 residues. Germline V gene lookup returns CDR1 SNHLY and CDR2 FYNNEI. CDR3 sequence (DNA): TGTGCCAGCAACACCGGGATGAGCTATGGCTACACCTTC. This codes for CASNTGMSYGYTF.

The chain has TRBV2 and TRBJ2-4; TRBD2 is a possible D gene (5 bases). V lost 3 bases and J 6 bases, leaving 12 bases between the germline ends. Germline lookup yields CDR1 SNHLY and CDR2 FYNNEI. This CDR3 is built from 14 residues. The CDR3 DNA reads as TGTGCCAGCAGTGAGACTAATGGTGGAAACATTCAGTACTTC. Translating it yields CASSETNGGNIQYF.

The chain recombines TRBV25-1 with TRBJ2-5; no reliable D call. The J call may be mistaken, given a closer DNA end match to TRBJ2-7. Germline V CDR1 and CDR2: MGHDK, SYGVNS. The CDR3 has 11 residues. CDR3 protein: CASSVYYEQYF. CDR3 DNA sequence: TGTGCCAGCAGTGTCTACTACGAGCAGTACTTC.

This clone showed up just a few times. This CDR3 reads CASSLAGTGVAYEQYF. CDR3 coding DNA: TGCGCCAGCAGCTTGGCCGGGACAGGGGTAGCCTACGAGCAGTACTTC. The chain combines TRBV5-1 with TRBJ2-7; 10 bases fit TRBD1. V gave up 0 bases and J gave up 2 bases; unmatched junction bases: 5. This CDR3 is built from 16 residues. Germline CDR1 is SGHRS and CDR2 is YFSETQ.

This chain joins TRBV4-3 and TRBJ2-5, with 9 positions matching TRBD1. This CDR3 has 15 amino acids. After removal of 4 bases from V and 11 bases from J, the junction contained 14 bases not matched to a gene. Germline V CDR1 and CDR2: LGHNA, YSLEER. The CDR3 DNA is TGCGCCAGCAGCCCTGGGGGACAGGGAGCTTGGGAGCAGTACTTC. Amino acids: CASSPGGQGAWEQYF.

The rearrangement uses TRBV6-5 and TRBJ2-7; 7 bases agree with TRBD1. Germline V lookup: CDR1 MNHEY, CDR2 SVGAGI. The CDR3 consists of 15 residues. V trimming: 0 bases; J trimming: 1 base; junction bases outside the gene matches: 3. This CDR3 is CASSYSGQVSYEQYF. The CDR3 coding sequence is TGTGCCAGCAGTTACTCCGGACAGGTTTCCTACGAGCAGTACTTC.

V gene TRBV28 combines with J gene TRBJ2-2; weak D call: TRBD1 (5 bases). Germline V CDR1 and CDR2: MDHEN, SYDVKM. The CDR3 covers 14 residues. Trimming pared 2 bases from V and 3 bases from J, leaving 7 bases between. The CDR3, as DNA: TGTGCCAGCAGTTTACAGGGCTACACCGGGGAGCTGTTTTTT. As protein: CASSLQGYTGELFF.

The chain is built from TRBV12-2 and TRBJ2-3; the D call of TRBD2 is as the table states it, not checked on the DNA. TRBV12-2 is a pseudogene locus. This CDR3 has 14 residues. As DNA, the CDR3 is TGTGCAATCGCAAGCGTCTTTAGCACAGATACGCAGTATTTT. Translated: CAIASVFSTDTQYF.

This chain links TRBV9 with TRBJ1-2; tentative D call: TRBD1 (5 bases). Trimming removed 0 bases from V and 6 bases from J, with 15 bases in between. The CDR3 totals 15 residues. Germline-derived CDR1 and CDR2 are SGDLS and YYNGEE. CDR3 loop: CASSVGNWQGDGYTF. The CDR3 DNA reads as TGTGCCAGCAGCGTAGGTAATTGGCAGGGTGATGGCTACACCTTC.

The genes are TRBV7-2 and TRBJ1-1; perhaps TRBD1 as D (6 bases). CDR1 and CDR2 from the germline V gene are SGHTA and FQGNSA. The CDR3 is 11 amino acids. The germline V and J ends were trimmed by 1 base and 11 bases, with 8 bases remaining between them. The CDR3 protein is CASSLGGQAFF. CDR3 coding DNA: TGTGCCAGCAGCTTAGGGGGGCAGGCTTTCTTT.

The V gene is TRBV28, the J gene TRBJ2-7; tentative D call: TRBD2 (5 bases). The CDR3 length is 14 residues. Trimming shortened V by 1 base and J by 0 bases, and 7 bases separated the two germline ends. Germline CDR1 is MDHEN and CDR2 is SYDVKM. The CDR3 nucleotides are TGTGCCAGCAGTTTATTTCTAGCCTCCTACGAGCAGTACTTC. It codes for CASSLFLASYEQYF.

CDR3 sequence reads: CASSSTGTSGRIGEQYF. The CDR3 DNA reads as TGTGCCAGCAGTTCCACCGGGACTAGCGGGAGGATAGGGGAGCAGTACTTC. This chain links TRBV27 with TRBJ2-7; 15 bases map to TRBD2. V dropped 4 bases and J dropped 7; count of bases not matched to a gene: 11. Germline V lookup: CDR1 MNHEY, CDR2 SMNVEV (reference sequence). This CDR3 is 17 amino acids long.

The CDR3 loop is CASSLEQGYEAFF. Written as DNA, the CDR3 is TGCGCCAGCAGCCTAGAACAGGGGTATGAAGCTTTCTTT. The rearrangement links TRBV5-1 to TRBJ1-1; TRBD1 agrees at 7 bases. The CDR3 loop spans 13 amino acids. Germline CDR1 reads SGHRS; CDR2 reads YFSETQ. The V and J ends lost 4 bases and 7 bases, in that order; junction bases with no gene match: 7.

In its sample, this clone was seen a few times. This chain connects TRBV18 to TRBJ2-7, with 8 bases lining up with TRBD2. Germline-derived CDR1 and CDR2 are KGHSH and LQKENI. The CDR3 extends over 15 amino acids. V dropped 6 bases and J dropped 1; count of bases not matched to a gene: 8. Here the CDR3 reads CASSPTSGGSYEQYF. CDR3 nucleotide sequence: TGTGCCAGCTCCCCTACTAGCGGAGGGTCCTACGAGCAGTACTTC. The whole variable domain, filled in from reference TRBV18 and TRBJ2-7, reads NAGVMQNPRHLVRRRGQEARLRCSPMKGHSHVYWYRQLPEEGLKFMVYLQKENIIDESGMPKERFSAEFPKEGPSILRIQQVVRGDSAAYFCASSPTSGGSYEQYFGPGTRLTVT.